Listed here are 14 T cell receptor beta chains from one sample, sequenced in a study of identical twins. TCRdb reanalysed the 5' RACE reads using MiXCR and keeps one entry per CDR3 protein. The sample carries under 800,000 distinct CDR3 sequences, around 20% recorded once. The same data also contributed to another study, on T cells expressing NK-cell markers.

Material for sequencing was PBMCs. Receptor source: a woman between 18 and 29 years old in good health.

This clonotype turned up a few times. The chain uses TRBV6-4 and TRBJ1-1, with 7 bases fitting TRBD1. Germline V gene sequence: CDR1 MRHNA, CDR2 SNTAGT. This CDR3 has 13 residues. Losses at the gene ends were 2 bases for V and 9 bases for J; bases not matched to a gene: 6. The CDR3 nucleotides read TGTGCCAGCAGTGACGGAAGGGGGCGAAAAGCTTTCTTT. This encodes CASSDGRGRKAFF.

This clonotype occurred once. V usage is TRBV19 and J usage is TRBJ2-7; D not resolved. Germline CDR1 LNHDA, CDR2 SQIVND (reference sequence). The CDR3 is 11 amino acids. Deletions cut 10 bases from V and 6 bases from J, with 13 bases between. The CDR3 DNA follows: TGTGCCACCGCTGGATTGGGCGAGCAGTACTTC. Translating it yields CATAGLGEQYF. Combining the CDR3 with reference TRBV19 and TRBJ2-7 gives the whole variable domain DGGITQSPKYLFRKEGQNVTLSCEQNLNHDAMYWYRQDPGQGLRLIYYSQIVNDFQKGDIAEGYSVSREKKESFPLTVTSAQKNPTAFYLCATAGLGEQYFGPGTRLTVT.

This clonotype was seen repeatedly, ten times or more. The rearrangement uses TRBV5-1 and TRBJ1-1; D uncertain. V lost 1 base and J lost 0, with 10 bases in between. Germline assignment: CDR1 SGHRS and CDR2 YFSETQ. The CDR3 runs to 15 residues. The CDR3 here is CASSLYAAMNTEAFF. The CDR3 nucleotides read TGCGCCAGCAGCTTGTACGCAGCCATGAACACTGAAGCTTTCTTT.

The CDR3 DNA is TGTGCCAGCAGCGTAGCTCATGAGCAGTTCTTC. It translates to CASSVAHEQFF. The chain employs TRBV9 and TRBJ2-1, with no clear D. The CDR3 covers 11 residues. CDR1 is SGDLS, CDR2 YYNGEE, per germline. The germline V and J ends were trimmed by 0 bases and 8 bases, with 3 bases remaining between them.

The V and J genes are TRBV20-1 and TRBJ1-2; the D is unclear. V lost 6 bases to trimming and J lost 7 bases, with 24 bases between them. The CDR3 is 15 amino acids. Looked up from germline, CDR1 is DFQATT and CDR2 is SNEGSKA (reference sequence). Here the CDR3 reads CSANPTVKGLFGYTF. CDR3 coding DNA: TGCAGTGCAAACCCGACGGTTAAAGGGTTGTTTGGCTACACCTTC.

The chain carries TRBV20-1 and TRBJ2-7; 9 bases are shared with TRBD1. In germline, CDR1 is DFQATT, CDR2 SNEGSKA (reference sequence). The CDR3 has 12 amino acids. Germline trimming cut 6 bases from V and 5 bases from J; bases unmatched to any gene: 5. CDR3 coding DNA: TGCAGTGCGGACAGGGGTGAGGACGAGCAGTACTTC. Encoded protein: CSADRGEDEQYF.

J is TRBJ2-1 and V is TRBV5-1; no reliable D call. Trimming cost V 2 bases and J 2 bases, with 17 bases left between them. CDR1 is SGHRS, CDR2 YFSETQ, per germline. CDR3 length: 17 amino acids. CDR3 DNA sequence: TGCGCCAGCAGCTTAGGACCGCTTTCGCGGACCTACAATGAGCAGTTCTTC. Its translation is CASSLGPLSRTYNEQFF. Filled out from reference TRBV5-1 and TRBJ2-1, the complete variable domain reads KAGVTQTPRYLIKTRGQQVTLSCSPISGHRSVSWYQQTPGQGLQFLFEYFSETQRNKGNFPGRFSGRQFSNSRSEMNVSTLELGDSALYLCASSLGPLSRTYNEQFFGPGTRLTVL.

The chain combines TRBV5-1 with TRBJ2-1; the D gene could be TRBD1 or TRBD2 (6 bases each). Germline lookup yields CDR1 SGHRS and CDR2 YFSETQ. V was clipped by 4 bases and J by 10 bases, with 12 bases between them. This CDR3 region has 12 residues. CDR3 in amino acids: CASSPRGEEQFF. The CDR3 DNA sequence: TGCGCCAGCAGCCCTAGGGGGGAGGAGCAGTTCTTC.

The rearrangement links TRBV5-1 to TRBJ2-1; D is possibly TRBD2 (7 bases). The CDR3 is 15 residues long. Germline loops: CDR1 SGHRS, CDR2 YFSETQ. V was shortened by 3 bases and J by 7 bases, with 17 bases between the two germline ends. The CDR3 loop is CASSWGWGGTNEQFF. The DNA of the CDR3 is TGCGCCAGCAGCTGGGGGTGGGGGGGCACGAATGAGCAGTTCTTC.

This clonotype has ten or more counts. CDR3 region: CASSQDLAGATDTQYF. The CDR3 DNA follows: TGCGCCAGCAGCCAAGATCTAGCGGGGGCCACAGATACGCAGTATTTT. The chain combines TRBV4-3 with TRBJ2-3; 10 bases fit TRBD2. The length of the CDR3 is 16 residues. Trimming removed 0 bases from V and 2 bases from J; junction bases left unmatched: 2. Germline CDR1 is LGHNA and CDR2 is YSLEER.

Ten or more counts support this clonotype. The V gene is TRBV6-1, the J gene TRBJ1-2; possibly TRBD1 for D (6 bases). V gave up 5 bases and J gave up 5 bases, with 15 bases separating them. The CDR3 length is 14 residues. CDR1 is MNHNS, CDR2 SASEGT, per germline. The CDR3 nucleotides read TGTGCCAGCAGTACCAAACAGGGCCTGTATGGCTACACCTTC. Translated, it gives CASSTKQGLYGYTF.

This clonotype was recorded at least ten times. This chain uses TRBV6-5 with TRBJ1-6; D remains ambiguous. V lost 6 bases and J lost 8, with 11 bases in between. CDR3 length: 13 residues. The germline V gene encodes CDR1 MNHEY and CDR2 SVGAGI. The CDR3 loop reads CASSYIRDSPLHF. For the CDR3, the DNA is TGTGCCAGCAGCTACATAAGGGATTCACCCCTCCACTTT.

This clonotype is a singleton in its sample. The chain joins TRBV5-1 to TRBJ2-7, with 9 bases that match TRBD1. Germline CDR1 SGHRS, CDR2 YFSETQ. Trimming at V came to 3 bases and at J to 5 bases, leaving 9 bases not matched to a gene. This CDR3 is 15 amino acids long. The CDR3 nucleotides are TGCGCCAGCAGCTCGTCCGGGACAGGGAAGCACGAGCAGTACTTC. Encoded protein: CASSSSGTGKHEQYF.

There are a few counts of this clonotype. J is TRBJ1-6 and V is TRBV18; TRBD1 matches at 8 bases. Germline V gene lookup returns CDR1 KGHSH and CDR2 LQKENI. The junction had 5 bases not matched to a gene; V was cut back by 3 bases and J by 4 bases. This CDR3 contains 16 residues. The CDR3 region has the DNA TGTGCCAGCTCACCTTGGACAGGGAGATATAATTCACCCCTCCACTTT. It translates to CASSPWTGRYNSPLHF.